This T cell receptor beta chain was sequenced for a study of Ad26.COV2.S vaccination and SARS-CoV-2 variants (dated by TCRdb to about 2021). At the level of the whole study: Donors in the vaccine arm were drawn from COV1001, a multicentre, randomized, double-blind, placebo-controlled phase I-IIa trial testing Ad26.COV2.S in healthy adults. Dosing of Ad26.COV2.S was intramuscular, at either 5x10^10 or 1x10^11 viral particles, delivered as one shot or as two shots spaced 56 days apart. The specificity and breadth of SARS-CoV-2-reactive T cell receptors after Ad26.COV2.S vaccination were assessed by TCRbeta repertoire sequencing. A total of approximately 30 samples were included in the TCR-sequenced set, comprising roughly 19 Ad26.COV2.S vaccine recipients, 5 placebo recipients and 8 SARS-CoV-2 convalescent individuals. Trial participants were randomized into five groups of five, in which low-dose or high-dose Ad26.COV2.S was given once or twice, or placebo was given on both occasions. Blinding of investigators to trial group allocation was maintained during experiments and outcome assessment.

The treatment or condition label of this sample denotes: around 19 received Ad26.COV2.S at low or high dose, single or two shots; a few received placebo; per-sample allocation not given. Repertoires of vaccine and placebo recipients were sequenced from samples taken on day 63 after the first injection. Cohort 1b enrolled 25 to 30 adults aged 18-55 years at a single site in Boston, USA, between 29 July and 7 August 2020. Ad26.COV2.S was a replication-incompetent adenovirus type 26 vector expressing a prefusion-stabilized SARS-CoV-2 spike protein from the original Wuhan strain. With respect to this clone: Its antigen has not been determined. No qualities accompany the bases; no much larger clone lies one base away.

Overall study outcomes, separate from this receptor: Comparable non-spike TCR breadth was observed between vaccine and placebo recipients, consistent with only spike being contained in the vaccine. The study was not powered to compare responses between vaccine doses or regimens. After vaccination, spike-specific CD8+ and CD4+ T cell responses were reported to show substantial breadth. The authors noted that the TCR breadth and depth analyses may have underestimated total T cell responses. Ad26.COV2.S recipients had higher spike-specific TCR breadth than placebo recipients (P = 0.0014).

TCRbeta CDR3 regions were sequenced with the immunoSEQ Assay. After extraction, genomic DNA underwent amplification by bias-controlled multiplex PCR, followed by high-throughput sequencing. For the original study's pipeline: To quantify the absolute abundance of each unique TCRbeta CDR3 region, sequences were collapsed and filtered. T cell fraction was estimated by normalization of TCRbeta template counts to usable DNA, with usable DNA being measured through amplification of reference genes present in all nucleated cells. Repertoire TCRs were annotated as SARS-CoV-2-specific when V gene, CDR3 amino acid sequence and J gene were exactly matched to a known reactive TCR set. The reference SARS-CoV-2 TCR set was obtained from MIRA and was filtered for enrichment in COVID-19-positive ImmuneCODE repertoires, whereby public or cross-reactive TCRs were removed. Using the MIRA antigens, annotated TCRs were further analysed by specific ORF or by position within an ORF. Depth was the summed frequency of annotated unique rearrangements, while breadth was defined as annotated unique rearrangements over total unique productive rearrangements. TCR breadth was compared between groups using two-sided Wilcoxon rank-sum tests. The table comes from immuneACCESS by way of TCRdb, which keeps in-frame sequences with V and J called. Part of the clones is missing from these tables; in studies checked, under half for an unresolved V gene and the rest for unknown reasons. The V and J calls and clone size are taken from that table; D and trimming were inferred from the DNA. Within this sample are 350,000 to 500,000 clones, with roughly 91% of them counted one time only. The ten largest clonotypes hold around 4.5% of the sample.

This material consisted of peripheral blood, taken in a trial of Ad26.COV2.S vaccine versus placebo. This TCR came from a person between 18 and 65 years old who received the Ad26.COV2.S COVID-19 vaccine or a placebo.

The CDR3 sequence is CASSLGGTPNYEQYF. The nucleotides are TGTGCCAGCAGCTTAGGGGGGACCCCGAACTACGAGCAGTACTTC. The sequence joins TRBV7-2 to TRBJ2-7; the D gene is possibly TRBD1 or TRBD2, with 5 bases matching each. V lost 1 base and J lost 3 bases; the stretch between them is 13 bases long. The CDR3 contains 15 residues, cysteine and phenylalanine counted. The DNA shown is the 45-base CDR3, in frame from base 1. From a lookup of the germline V gene, CDR1 and CDR2 are SGHTA and FQGNSA.